The 7 T cell receptor beta chains below were found in one sample sequenced in a study of monozygotic twins with inflammatory bowel disease. From its re-call of the 5' RACE reads, TCRdb lists each CDR3 protein once, without DNA. The sample has some 170,000 distinct CDR3 sequences. The sequenced sample consisted of blood. These receptors were taken from a human donor with ulcerative colitis or Crohn's disease, or a healthy co-twin of an affected twin (not recorded which).

The chain carries TRBV18 and TRBJ2-1; the D gene TCRdb calls, TRBD2, cannot be checked with no DNA. The CDR3 contains 16 residues. Germline V gene data show CDR1 as KGHSH and CDR2 as LQKENI. The CDR3 is CASGTSGGSSYNEQFF.

The chain carries TRBV14 and TRBJ2-1; TCRdb proposes TRBD1, but this gene call is untestable without DNA. Germline CDR1 is SGHDN and CDR2 is FVKESK. The CDR3 has 15 amino acids. CDR3 amino acids: CASSPHSPLYNEQFF.

The chain links TRBV29-1 to TRBJ1-1. Germline CDR1 reads SQVTM; CDR2 reads ANQGSEA. The CDR3 has 12 amino acids. Here the CDR3 reads CSVEGGNTEAFF. Full variable domain (missing parts from reference TRBV29-1 and TRBJ1-1): SAVISQKPSRDICQRGTSLTIQCQVDSQVTMMFWYRQQPGQSLTLIATANQGSEATYESGFVIDKFPISRPNLTFSTLTVSNMSPEDSSIYLCSVEGGNTEAFFGQGTRLTVV.

This chain links TRBV28 with TRBJ2-7; the D call from TCRdb, TRBD2, cannot be confirmed without DNA. Germline assignment: CDR1 MDHEN and CDR2 SYDVKM. CDR3 length equals 14 residues. The chain's CDR3 is CASSLPPSSYEQYF. Filled out from reference TRBV28 and TRBJ2-7, the complete variable domain reads DVKVTQSSRYLVKRTGEKVFLECVQDMDHENMFWYRQDPGLGLRLIYFSYDVKMKEKGDIPEGYSVSREKKERFSLILESASTNQTSMYLCASSLPPSSYEQYFGPGTRLTVT.

The V gene is TRBV20-1, the J gene TRBJ2-7; with no DNA, the TCRdb D assignment of TRBD1 cannot be verified. Germline assignment: CDR1 DFQATT and CDR2 SNEGSKA (reference sequence). The CDR3 covers 14 residues. The CDR3 sequence is CSARSPTGPYEQYF.

This chain uses TRBV12-3 or TRBV12-4 with TRBJ2-5; checking the TCRdb D call of TRBD1 is not possible without DNA. This CDR3 has 14 amino acids. The CDR3 region is CASTAGDSQETQYF.

This rearrangement joins TRBV11-2 to TRBJ2-7. The CDR3 covers 15 residues. The germline CDR1 and CDR2 sequences are SGHAT and FQNNGV. The CDR3 protein is CASSPTLGAWDEQYF.